Here is one T cell receptor beta chain with its context. The target antigen is unknown. Trimming at V came to 2 bases and at J to 7 bases, leaving 6 bases not matched to a gene. Germline CDR1 and CDR2: DFQATT and SNEGSKA (reference sequence). CDR3 size: 15 residues. This sample is part of a study of vaccination and CD4 T cells after COVID-19. At the level of the study: Vaccinees got either two BNT162b2 doses or two mRNA-1273 doses.

The assay that was used to sequence DNA from cultured CD4+ T cells was the Oncomine TCR Beta short-read assay. Cultures of CD4+ T cells served as the source for extracting genomic DNA. TCRdb itself ran the PCR reads through MiXCR, one entry per CDR3 protein. The sample yields about 13,000 distinct CDR3 sequences, 60% to 80% seen once. Treatment denoted: approximately 9-day PBMC culture with coronavirus spike peptide pools or control peptides (ViraFEST assay). Researchers reported culturing about 2.1 million PBMCs per well with about 10 IU/ml IL-2 and approximately 9.4 ug/ml peptide pools. Specimen: CD4+ T cells from blood, cultured in vitro, collected after SARS-CoV-2 vaccination. The V gene is TRBV20-1, the J gene TRBJ1-6, with 9 bases that match TRBD1. This clonotype was sampled from a human donor who received a COVID-19 vaccine. CDR3 loop: CSARKGQGRNSPLHF. In nucleotides, the CDR3 is TGCAGTGCTAGAAAAGGACAGGGGAGGAATTCACCCCTCCACTTT.